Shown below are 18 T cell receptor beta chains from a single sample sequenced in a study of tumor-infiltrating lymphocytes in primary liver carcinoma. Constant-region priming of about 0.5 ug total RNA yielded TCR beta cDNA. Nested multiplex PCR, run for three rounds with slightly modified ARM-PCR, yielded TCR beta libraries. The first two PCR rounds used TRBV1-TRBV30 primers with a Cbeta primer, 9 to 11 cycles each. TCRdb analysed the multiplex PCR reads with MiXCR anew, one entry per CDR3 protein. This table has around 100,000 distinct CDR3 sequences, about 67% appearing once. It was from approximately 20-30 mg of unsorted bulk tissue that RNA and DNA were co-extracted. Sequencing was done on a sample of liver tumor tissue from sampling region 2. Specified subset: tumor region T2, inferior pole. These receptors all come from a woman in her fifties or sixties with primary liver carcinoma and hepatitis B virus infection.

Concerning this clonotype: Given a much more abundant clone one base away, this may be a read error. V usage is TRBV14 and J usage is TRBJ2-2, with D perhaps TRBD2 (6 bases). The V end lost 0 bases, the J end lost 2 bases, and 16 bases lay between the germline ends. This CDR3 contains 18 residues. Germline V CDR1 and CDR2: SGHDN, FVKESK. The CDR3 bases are TGTGCCAGCAGCCAAGAAAAGAGGCTAGCGCATAACACCGGGGAGCTGTTTTTT. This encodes CASSQEKRLAHNTGELFF.

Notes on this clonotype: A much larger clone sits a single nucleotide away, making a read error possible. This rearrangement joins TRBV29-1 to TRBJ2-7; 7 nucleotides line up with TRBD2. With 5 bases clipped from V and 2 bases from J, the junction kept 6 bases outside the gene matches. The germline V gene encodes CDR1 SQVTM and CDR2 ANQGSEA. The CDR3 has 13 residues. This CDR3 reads CSVTSAGAYEQYF. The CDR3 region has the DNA TGCAGCGTTACTAGTGCGGGGGCCTACGAGCAGTACTTC.

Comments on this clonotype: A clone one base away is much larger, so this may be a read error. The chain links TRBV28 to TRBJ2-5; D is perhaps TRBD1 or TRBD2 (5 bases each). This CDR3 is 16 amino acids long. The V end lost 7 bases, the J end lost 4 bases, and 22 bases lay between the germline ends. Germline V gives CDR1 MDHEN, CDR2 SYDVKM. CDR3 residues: CASNPLGTYGAETQYF. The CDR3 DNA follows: TGTGCCAGCAACCCACTCGGGACCTATGGGGCAGAGACCCAGTACTTC.

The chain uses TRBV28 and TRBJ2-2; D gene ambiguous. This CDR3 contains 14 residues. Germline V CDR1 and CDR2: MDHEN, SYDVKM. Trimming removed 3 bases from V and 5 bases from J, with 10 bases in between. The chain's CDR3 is CASSFRRRTGELFF. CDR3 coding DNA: TGTGCCAGCAGTTTTCGGAGAAGGACCGGGGAGCTGTTTTTT.

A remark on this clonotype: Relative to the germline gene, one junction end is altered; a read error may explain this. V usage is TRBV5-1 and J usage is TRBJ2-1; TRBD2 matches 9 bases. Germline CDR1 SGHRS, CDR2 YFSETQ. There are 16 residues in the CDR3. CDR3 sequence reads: CASSLYASGTYNEQLF. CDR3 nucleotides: TGCGCCAGCAGCTTGTACGCTAGCGGGACCTACAATGAGCAGCTCTTC.

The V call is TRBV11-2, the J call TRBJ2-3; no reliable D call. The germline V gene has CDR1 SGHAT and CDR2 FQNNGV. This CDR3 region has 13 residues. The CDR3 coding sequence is TGTACGAGCAGCAAGATACTACTAGATACGCAGTATTTT. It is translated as CTSSKILLDTQYF.

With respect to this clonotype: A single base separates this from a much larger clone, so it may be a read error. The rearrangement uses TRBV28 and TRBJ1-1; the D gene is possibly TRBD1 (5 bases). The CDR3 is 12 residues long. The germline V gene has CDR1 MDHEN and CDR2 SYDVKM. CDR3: CVSSLIRVEAFF. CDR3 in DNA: TGTGTCAGCAGTTTGATCAGGGTTGAAGCTTTCTTT.

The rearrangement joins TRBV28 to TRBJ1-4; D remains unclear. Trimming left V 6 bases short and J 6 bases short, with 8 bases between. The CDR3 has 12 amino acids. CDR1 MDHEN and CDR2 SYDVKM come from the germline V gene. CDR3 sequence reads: CASSPRHEKLFF. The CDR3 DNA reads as TGTGCCAGCAGCCCTAGGCATGAAAAACTGTTTTTT.

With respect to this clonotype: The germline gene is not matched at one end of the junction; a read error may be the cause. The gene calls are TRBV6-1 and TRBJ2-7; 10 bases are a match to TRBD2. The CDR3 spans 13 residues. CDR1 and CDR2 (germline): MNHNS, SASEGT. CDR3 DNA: TGTGTCAGCTGTCTAGCGGGAGTCTACAAGCATTACTTC. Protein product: CVSCLAGVYKHYF.

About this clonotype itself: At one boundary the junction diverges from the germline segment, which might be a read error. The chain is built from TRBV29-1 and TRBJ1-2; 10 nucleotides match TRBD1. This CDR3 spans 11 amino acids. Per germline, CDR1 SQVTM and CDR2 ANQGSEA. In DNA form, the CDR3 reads TGCGGCGTTGAAAGGGACAGGGGTTACACCTTC. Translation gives CGVERDRGYTF. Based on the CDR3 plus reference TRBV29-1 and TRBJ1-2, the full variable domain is SAVISQKPSRDICQRGTSLTIQCQVDSQVTMMFWYRQQPGQSLTLIATANQGSEATYESGFVIDKFPISRPNLTFSTLTVSNMSPEDSSIYLCGVERDRGYTFGSGTRLTVV.

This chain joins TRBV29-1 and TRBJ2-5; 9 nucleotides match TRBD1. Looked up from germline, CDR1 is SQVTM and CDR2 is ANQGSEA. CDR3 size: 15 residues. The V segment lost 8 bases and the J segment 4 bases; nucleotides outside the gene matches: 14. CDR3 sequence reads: CSFGSGGQGIETQYF. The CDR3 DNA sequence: TGCAGCTTTGGTTCTGGGGGACAGGGTATAGAGACCCAGTACTTC.

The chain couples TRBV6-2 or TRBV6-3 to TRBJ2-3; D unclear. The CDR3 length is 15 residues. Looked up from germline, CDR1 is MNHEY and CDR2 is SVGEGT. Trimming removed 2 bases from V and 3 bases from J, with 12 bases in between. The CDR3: CASSYPSARTDTQYF. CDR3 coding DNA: TGTGCCAGCAGTTACCCGTCCGCTCGAACAGATACGCAGTATTTT.

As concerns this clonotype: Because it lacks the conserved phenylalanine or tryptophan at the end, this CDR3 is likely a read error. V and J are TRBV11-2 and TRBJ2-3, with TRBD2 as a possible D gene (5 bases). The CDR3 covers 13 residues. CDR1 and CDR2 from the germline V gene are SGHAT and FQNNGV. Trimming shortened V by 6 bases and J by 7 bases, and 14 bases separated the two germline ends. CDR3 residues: CASRLRRGNTQYL. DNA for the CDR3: TGTGCCAGCAGGCTGCGACGGGGTAATACGCAGTATTTA.

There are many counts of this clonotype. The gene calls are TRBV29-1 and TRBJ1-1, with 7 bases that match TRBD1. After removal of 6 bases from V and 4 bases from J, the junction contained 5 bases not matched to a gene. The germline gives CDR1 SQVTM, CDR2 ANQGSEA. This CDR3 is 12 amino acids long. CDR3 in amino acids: CSVGTVGTEAFF. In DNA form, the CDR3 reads TGCAGCGTCGGGACAGTGGGCACTGAAGCTTTCTTT.

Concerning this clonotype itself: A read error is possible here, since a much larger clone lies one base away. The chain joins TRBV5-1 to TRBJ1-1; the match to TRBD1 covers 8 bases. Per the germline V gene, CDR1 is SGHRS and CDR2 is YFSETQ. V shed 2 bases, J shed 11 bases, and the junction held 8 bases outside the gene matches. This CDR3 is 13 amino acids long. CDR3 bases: TGCGCCAGCAGCTTCGCTGGGGACAGGATGGCTTTCTTT. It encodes CASSFAGDRMAFF.

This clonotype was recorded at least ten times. This CDR3 is CSVADRGGETQYF. The CDR3 nucleotides are TGCAGCGTCGCGGACAGGGGAGGGGAGACCCAGTACTTC. The chain employs TRBV29-1 and TRBJ2-5; 9 positions match TRBD1. Germline V gene data show CDR1 as SQVTM and CDR2 as ANQGSEA. This CDR3 has 13 residues. The J segment lost 5 bases and the V segment lost 6 bases, leaving 7 bases of the junction unmatched. The whole variable domain, remainder taken from reference TRBV29-1 and TRBJ2-5, is SAVISQKPSRDICQRGTSLTIQCQVDSQVTMMFWYRQQPGQSLTLIATANQGSEATYESGFVIDKFPISRPNLTFSTLTVSNMSPEDSSIYLCSVADRGGETQYFGPGTRLLVL.

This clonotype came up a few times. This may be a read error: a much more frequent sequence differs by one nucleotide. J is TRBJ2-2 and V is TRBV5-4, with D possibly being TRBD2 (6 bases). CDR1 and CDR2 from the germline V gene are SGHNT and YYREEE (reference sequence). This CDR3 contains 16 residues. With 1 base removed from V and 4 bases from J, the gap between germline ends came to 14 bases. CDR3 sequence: CASSLSAGSRTGELFF. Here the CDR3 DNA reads TGTGCCAGCAGCTTGTCAGCCGGGAGTCGCACCGGGGAGCTGTTTTTT.

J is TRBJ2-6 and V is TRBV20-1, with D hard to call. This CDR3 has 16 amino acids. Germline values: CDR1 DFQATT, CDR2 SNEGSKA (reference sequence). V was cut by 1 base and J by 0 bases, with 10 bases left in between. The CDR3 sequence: CSARGYRTSGANVLTF. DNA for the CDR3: TGCAGTGCTAGAGGCTACCGGACCTCTGGGGCCAACGTCCTGACTTTC.